This T cell receptor beta chain was sequenced for a study of cytomegalovirus exposure and HLA in healthy donors. Findings of the study overall: Presence/absence analyses took donor sequencing depth as roughly uniform. Later analysis showed TCR association rates varying by HLA locus, highest for DRB1 and lowest for HLA-C.

The CDR3 totals 15 residues. Germline CDR1 reads SGHVS; CDR2 reads FNYEAQ. V dropped 5 bases and J dropped 0; count of bases not matched to a gene: 4. About this clone: Antigen: not known.

This PCR relied on a set of 60 Vbeta primers and 13 Jbeta primers. Per the study methods: Unique TCR beta chains totaled roughly 81 million in a later count, with about 11 million of them shared. Produced via immunoSEQ multiplex PCR; TCRdb's table is partial and in-frame only. The DNA was the basis for D and trimming; V, J and clone size are from that table. The sample holds about 86,000 clones; over 60% are singletons and the top ten take 6%. Sample: PBMCs. This TCR derives from a female donor in good health and CMV-seronegative. The chain recombines TRBV7-6 with TRBJ1-5; the match to TRBD1 covers 7 bases. The CDR3 loop reads CASSPGQYSNQPQHF. For the CDR3, the DNA is TGTGCCAGCAGCCCGGGACAGTATAGCAATCAGCCCCAGCATTTT.